This T cell receptor beta chain was identified during a study of cytomegalovirus exposure and HLA in healthy donors. A remark on this clone: Its antigen is unknown.

A multiplex PCR was run with 60 Vbeta primers and 13 Jbeta primers. This table comes from immunoSEQ multiplex PCR, and its TCRdb copy is limited to in-frame clones, with some not included. Found here are 110,000 to 150,000 clones, about 80% of them singletons; the top ten hold 2% to 3%. The CDR3 totals 16 residues. Germline V gene lookup returns CDR1 SGHTA and CDR2 FQGNSA. V dropped 5 bases and J dropped 1; count of bases not matched to a gene: 10. Study findings and constraints: In a later analysis, an Asian-associated ancestry cluster reportedly showed fewer N-insertions than the roughly 700-donor mean. Analysis was performed later, and it showed HLA-associated TCR beta chains to be more clonally expanded than equally common others. Some V segments (TRBV6-2 and TRBV6-3 among them) were excluded as indistinguishable.

Sequenced sample: PBMCs. The gene calls are TRBV7-2 and TRBJ2-7; 8 nucleotides align to TRBD2. The sequence came from a woman aged 18-35 years in good health and CMV-seropositive. The CDR3 DNA sequence: TGTGCCAGCAGCCCCCATCTAGGCGGGGGGTCCTACGAGCAGTACTTC. Its protein product is CASSPHLGGGSYEQYF.